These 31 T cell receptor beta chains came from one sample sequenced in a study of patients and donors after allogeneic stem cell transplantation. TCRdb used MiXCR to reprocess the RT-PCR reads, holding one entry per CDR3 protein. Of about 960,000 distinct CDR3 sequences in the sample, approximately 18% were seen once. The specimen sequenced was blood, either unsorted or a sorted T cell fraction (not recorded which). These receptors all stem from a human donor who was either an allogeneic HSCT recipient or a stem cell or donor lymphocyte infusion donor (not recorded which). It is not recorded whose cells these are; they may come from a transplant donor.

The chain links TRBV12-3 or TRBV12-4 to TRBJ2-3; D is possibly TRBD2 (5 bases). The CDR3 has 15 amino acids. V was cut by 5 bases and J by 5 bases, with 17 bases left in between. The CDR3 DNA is TGTGCCAGCAGTCTTCTAGCTCCCGCGATAGATACGCAGTATTTT. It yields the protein CASSLLAPAIDTQYF.

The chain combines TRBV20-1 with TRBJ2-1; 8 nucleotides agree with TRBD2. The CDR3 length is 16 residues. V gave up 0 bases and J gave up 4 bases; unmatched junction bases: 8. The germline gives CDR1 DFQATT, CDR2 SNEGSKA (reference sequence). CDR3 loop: CSARDLSAGAYNEQFF. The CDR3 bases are TGCAGTGCTAGAGACCTCTCAGCGGGAGCGTACAATGAGCAGTTCTTC.

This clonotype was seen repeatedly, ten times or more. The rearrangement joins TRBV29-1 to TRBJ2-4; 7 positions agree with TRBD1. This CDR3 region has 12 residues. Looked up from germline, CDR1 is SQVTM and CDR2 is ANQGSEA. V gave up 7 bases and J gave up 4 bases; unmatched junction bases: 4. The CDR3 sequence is CSAQTGKNIQYF. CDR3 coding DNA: TGCAGCGCCCAGACAGGGAAAAACATTCAGTACTTC.

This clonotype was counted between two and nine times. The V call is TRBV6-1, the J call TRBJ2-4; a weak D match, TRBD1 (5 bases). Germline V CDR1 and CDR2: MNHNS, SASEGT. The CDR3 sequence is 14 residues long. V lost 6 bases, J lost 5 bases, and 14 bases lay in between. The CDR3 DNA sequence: TGTGCCAGCAGCCCAGGGCAGGAGCAAAACATTCAGTACTTC. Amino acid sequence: CASSPGQEQNIQYF.

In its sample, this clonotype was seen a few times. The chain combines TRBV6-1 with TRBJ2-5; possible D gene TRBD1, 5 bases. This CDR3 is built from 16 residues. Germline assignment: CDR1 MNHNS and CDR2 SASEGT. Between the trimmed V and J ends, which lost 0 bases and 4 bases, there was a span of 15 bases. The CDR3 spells CASSEALGREGETQYF. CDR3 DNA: TGTGCCAGCAGTGAAGCGCTTGGCAGGGAAGGAGAGACCCAGTACTTC.

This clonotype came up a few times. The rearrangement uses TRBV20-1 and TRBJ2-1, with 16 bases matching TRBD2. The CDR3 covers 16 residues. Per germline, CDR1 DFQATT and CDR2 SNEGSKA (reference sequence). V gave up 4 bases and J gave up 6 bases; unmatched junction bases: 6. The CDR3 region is CSAIGTSGGAGNEQFF. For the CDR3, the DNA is TGCAGTGCTATTGGGACTAGCGGGGGGGCCGGCAATGAGCAGTTCTTC.

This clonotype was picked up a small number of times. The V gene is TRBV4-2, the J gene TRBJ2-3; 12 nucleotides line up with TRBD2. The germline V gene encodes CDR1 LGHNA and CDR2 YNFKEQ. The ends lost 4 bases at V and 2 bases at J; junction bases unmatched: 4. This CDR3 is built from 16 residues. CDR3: CASSRLAGGITDTQYF. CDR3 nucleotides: TGTGCCAGCAGCCGCCTAGCGGGGGGGATCACAGATACGCAGTATTTT.

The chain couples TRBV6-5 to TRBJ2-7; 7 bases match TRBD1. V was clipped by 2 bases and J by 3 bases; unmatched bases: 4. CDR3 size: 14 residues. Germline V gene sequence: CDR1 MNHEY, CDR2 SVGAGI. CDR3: CASSYDRDHYEQYF. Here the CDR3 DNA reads TGTGCCAGCAGTTACGACAGGGACCACTACGAGCAGTACTTC.

The CDR3 is CASSTPLDRDYEQYF. The CDR3 DNA sequence: TGCGCCAGCAGCACTCCTTTGGACAGGGACTACGAGCAGTACTTC. The J gene is TRBJ2-7, the V gene TRBV4-3; the match to TRBD1 covers 8 bases. The ends lost 5 bases at V and 3 bases at J; junction bases unmatched: 9. The CDR3 totals 15 residues. Germline CDR1 reads LGHNA; CDR2 reads YSLEER.

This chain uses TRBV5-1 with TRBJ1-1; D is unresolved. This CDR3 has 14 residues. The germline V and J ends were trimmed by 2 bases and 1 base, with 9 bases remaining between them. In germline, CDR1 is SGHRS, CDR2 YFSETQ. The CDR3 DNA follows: TGCGCCAGCAGCTTCAAATTGGCGAACACTGAAGCTTTCTTT. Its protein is CASSFKLANTEAFF.

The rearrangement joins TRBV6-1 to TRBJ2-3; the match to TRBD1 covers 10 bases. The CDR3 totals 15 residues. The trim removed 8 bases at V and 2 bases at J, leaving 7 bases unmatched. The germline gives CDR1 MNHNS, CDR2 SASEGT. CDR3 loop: CASRDRGSVTDTQYF. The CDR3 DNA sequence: TGTGCCAGCCGGGACAGGGGATCGGTCACAGATACGCAGTATTTT.

DNA for the CDR3: TGTGCCAGCAGCTGGACAGGGGAAGATGAAAAACTGTTTTTT. This translates into CASSWTGEDEKLFF. The genes are TRBV5-6 and TRBJ1-4; 9 positions agree with TRBD1. The CDR3 runs to 14 residues. The germline V gene encodes CDR1 SGHDT and CDR2 YYEEEE. With 3 bases clipped from V and 6 bases from J, the junction kept 3 bases outside the gene matches. Combining the CDR3 with reference TRBV5-6 and TRBJ1-4 gives the whole variable domain DAGVTQSPTHLIKTRGQQVTLRCSPKSGHDTVSWYQQALGQGPQFIFQYYEEEERQRGNFPDRFSGHQFPNYSSELNVNALLLGDSALYLCASSWTGEDEKLFFGSGTQLSVL.

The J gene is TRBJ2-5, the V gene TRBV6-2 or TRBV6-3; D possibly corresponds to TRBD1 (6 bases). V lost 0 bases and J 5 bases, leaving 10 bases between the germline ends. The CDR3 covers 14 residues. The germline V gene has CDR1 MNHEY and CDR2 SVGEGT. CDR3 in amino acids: CASSYSNREETQYF. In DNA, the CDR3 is TGTGCCAGCAGTTACTCGAACAGGGAGGAGACCCAGTACTTC.

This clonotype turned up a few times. The CDR3 sequence: CSVVGGGNHGELFF. The CDR3 DNA reads as TGCAGCGTTGTCGGTGGGGGGAATCACGGGGAGCTGTTTTTT. The V gene is TRBV29-1, the J gene TRBJ2-2; D is possibly TRBD2 (6 bases). CDR3 length: 14 amino acids. Between the trimmed V and J ends, which lost 4 bases and 7 bases, there was a span of 16 bases. Germline V gives CDR1 SQVTM, CDR2 ANQGSEA.

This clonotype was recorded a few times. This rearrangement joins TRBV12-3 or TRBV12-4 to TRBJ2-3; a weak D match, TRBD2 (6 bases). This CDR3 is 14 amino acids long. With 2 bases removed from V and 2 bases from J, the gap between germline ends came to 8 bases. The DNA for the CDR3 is TGTGCCAGCAGTTTACAGGACTACACAGATACGCAGTATTTT. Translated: CASSLQDYTDTQYF.

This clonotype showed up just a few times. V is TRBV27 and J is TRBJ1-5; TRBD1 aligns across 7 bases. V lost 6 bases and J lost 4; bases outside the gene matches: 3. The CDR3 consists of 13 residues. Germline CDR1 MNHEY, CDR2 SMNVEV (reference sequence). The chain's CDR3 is CASRMGQNQPQHF. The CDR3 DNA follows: TGTGCCAGCAGGATGGGACAGAATCAGCCCCAGCATTTT.

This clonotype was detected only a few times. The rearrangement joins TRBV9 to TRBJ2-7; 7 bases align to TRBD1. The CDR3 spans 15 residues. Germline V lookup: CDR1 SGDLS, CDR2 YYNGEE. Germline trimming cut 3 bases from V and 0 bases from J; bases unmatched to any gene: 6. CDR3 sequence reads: CASSARGGSSYEQYF. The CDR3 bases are TGTGCCAGCAGCGCTAGAGGGGGCAGCTCCTACGAGCAGTACTTC. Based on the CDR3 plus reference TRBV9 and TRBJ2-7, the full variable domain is DSGVTQTPKHLITATGQRVTLRCSPRSGDLSVYWYQQSLDQGLQFLIQYYNGEERAKGNILERFSAQQFPDLHSELNLSSLELGDSALYFCASSARGGSSYEQYFGPGTRLTVT.

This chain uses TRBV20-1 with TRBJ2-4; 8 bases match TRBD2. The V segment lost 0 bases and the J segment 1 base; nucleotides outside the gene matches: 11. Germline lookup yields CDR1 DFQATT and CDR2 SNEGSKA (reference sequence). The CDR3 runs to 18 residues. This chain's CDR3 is CSARDRPSGQPAKNIQYF. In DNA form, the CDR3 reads TGCAGTGCTAGAGATAGGCCTAGCGGGCAACCCGCCAAAAACATTCAGTACTTC.

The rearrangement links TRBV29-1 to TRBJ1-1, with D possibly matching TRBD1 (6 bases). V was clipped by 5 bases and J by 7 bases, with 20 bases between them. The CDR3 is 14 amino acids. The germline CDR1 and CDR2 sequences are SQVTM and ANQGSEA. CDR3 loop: CSVSSQGFKGEAFF. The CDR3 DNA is TGCAGCGTTTCATCACAGGGTTTTAAGGGTGAAGCTTTCTTT.

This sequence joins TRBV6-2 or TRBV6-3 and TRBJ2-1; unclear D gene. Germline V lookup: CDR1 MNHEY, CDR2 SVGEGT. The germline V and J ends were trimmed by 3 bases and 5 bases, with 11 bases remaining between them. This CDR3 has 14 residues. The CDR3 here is CASSYNVGNNEQFF. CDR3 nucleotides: TGTGCCAGCAGTTATAATGTGGGGAACAATGAGCAGTTCTTC.

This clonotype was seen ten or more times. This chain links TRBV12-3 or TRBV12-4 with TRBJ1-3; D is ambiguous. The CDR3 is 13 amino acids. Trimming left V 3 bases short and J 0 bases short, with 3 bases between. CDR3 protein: CASSFLSGNTIYF. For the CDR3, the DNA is TGTGCCAGCAGTTTTCTCTCTGGAAACACCATATATTTT.

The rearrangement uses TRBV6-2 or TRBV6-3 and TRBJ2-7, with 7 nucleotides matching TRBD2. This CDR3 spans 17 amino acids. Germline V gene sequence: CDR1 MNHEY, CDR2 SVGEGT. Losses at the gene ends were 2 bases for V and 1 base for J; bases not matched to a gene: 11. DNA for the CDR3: TGTGCCAGCAGTTACAAAGGTTTGGCGGGGGATTCCTACGAGCAGTACTTC. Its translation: CASSYKGLAGDSYEQYF.

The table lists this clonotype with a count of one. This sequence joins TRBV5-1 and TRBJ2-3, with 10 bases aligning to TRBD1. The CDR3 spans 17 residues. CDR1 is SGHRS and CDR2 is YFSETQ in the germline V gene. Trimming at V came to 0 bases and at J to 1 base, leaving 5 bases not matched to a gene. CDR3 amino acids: CASSLEGTGARTDTQYF. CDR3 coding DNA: TGCGCCAGCAGCTTGGAGGGGACAGGGGCGCGCACAGATACGCAGTATTTT.

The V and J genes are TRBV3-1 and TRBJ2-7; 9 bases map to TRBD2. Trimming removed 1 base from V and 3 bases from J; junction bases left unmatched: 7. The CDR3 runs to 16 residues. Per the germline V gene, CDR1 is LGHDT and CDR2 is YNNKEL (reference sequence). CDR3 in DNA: TGTGCCAGCAGCCAAGCTCGGCCTAGCGGGGACTACGAGCAGTACTTC. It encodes CASSQARPSGDYEQYF.

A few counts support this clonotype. Here the CDR3 reads CASSVEGGGETQYF. Written as DNA, the CDR3 is TGTGCCAGCAGCGTAGAAGGGGGTGGCGAGACCCAGTACTTC. The chain combines TRBV9 with TRBJ2-5; D may be TRBD1 (6 bases). This CDR3 contains 14 residues. CDR1 is SGDLS, CDR2 YYNGEE, per germline. V shed 0 bases and J shed 5 bases, with 11 bases lying between them.

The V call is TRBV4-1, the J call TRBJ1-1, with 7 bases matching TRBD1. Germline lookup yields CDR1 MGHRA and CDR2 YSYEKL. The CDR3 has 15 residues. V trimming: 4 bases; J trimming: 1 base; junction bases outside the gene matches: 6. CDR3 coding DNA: TGCGCCAGCAGCCCGCTGACAGGGCCGAACACTGAAGCTTTCTTT. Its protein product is CASSPLTGPNTEAFF.

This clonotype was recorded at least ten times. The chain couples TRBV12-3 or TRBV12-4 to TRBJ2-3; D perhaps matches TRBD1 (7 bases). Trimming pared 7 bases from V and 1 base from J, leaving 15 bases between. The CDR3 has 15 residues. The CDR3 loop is CASILDRRGTDTQYF. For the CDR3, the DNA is TGTGCCAGCATCCTGGACAGGAGGGGCACAGATACGCAGTATTTT.

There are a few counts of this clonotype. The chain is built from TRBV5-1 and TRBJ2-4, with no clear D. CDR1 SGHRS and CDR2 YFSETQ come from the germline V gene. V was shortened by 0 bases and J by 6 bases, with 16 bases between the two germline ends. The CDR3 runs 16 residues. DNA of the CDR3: TGCGCCAGCAGCTTGGGCGACACGCCTTCACTAAACATTCAGTACTTC. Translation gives CASSLGDTPSLNIQYF.

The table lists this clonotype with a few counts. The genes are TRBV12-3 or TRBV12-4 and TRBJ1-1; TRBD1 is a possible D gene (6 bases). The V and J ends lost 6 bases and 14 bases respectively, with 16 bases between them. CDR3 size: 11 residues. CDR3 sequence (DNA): TGTGCCAGCAGCCCCGCGGGACACCTATTCTTT. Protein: CASSPAGHLFF.

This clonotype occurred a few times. The CDR3, as DNA: TGTGCCATCAGTGACACCTACGAGCAGTACTTC. Protein product: CAISDTYEQYF. The chain links TRBV10-3 to TRBJ2-7, with no clear D. This CDR3 is 11 amino acids long. From germline, CDR1 is ENHRY and CDR2 SYGVKD. The V end lost 3 bases, the J end lost 2 bases, and 2 bases lay between the germline ends.

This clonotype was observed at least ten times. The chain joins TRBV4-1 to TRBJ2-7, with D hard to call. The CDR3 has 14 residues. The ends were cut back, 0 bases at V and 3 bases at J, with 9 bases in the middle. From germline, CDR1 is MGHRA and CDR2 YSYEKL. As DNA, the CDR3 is TGCGCCAGCAGCCAAGATATAAATAGCTACGAGCAGTACTTC. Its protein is CASSQDINSYEQYF.